These 27 T cell receptor beta chains came from one sample sequenced in a study of Ad26.COV2.S vaccination and SARS-CoV-2 variants. Clones were read by immunoSEQ multiplex PCR, and TCRdb kept only the in-frame ones, dropping some. The data show about 400,000 clones, with 70% to 90% seen just once and 3.5% held by the top ten. Specified treatment: about 20 received Ad26.COV2.S at low or high dose, single or two shots; about 5 received placebo; per-sample allocation not given. Samples were taken on day 63 after the first vaccine or placebo injection. Sequenced material: peripheral blood, taken in a trial of Ad26.COV2.S vaccine versus placebo. The receptors shown here come from a person aged 18-65 years who received the Ad26.COV2.S COVID-19 vaccine or a placebo.

This chain links TRBV6-2 or TRBV6-3 with TRBJ1-5; 10 bases are shared with TRBD1. V shed 5 bases and J 7 bases; nucleotides not matched to a gene: 14. Germline values: CDR1 MNHEY, CDR2 SVGEGT. This CDR3 region has 17 residues. Written as DNA, the CDR3 is TGTGCCAGCAGTAGGGACAGGGGTTTTGAGATCCAGCAGCCCCAGCATTTT. Translating gives CASSRDRGFEIQQPQHF.

The chain uses TRBV19 and TRBJ2-7, with D possibly being TRBD1 or TRBD2 (5 bases each). From germline, CDR1 is LNHDA and CDR2 SQIVND (reference sequence). The CDR3 is 13 amino acids. Trimming pared 5 bases from V and 1 base from J, leaving 9 bases between. CDR3: CASSGRESYEQYF. The DNA of the CDR3 is TGTGCCAGTAGTGGCAGGGAGTCCTACGAGCAGTACTTC.

The chain combines TRBV7-9 with TRBJ1-2; tentative D call: TRBD1 (5 bases). The CDR3 loop spans 12 amino acids. CDR1 SEHNR and CDR2 FQNEAQ come from the germline V gene (reference sequence). The V end was cut by 5 bases, the J end by 5 bases, with 9 bases between. The CDR3 here is CASSTQGYGYTF. The CDR3 DNA follows: TGTGCCAGCAGCACGCAGGGTTATGGCTACACCTTC.

This chain uses TRBV18 with TRBJ2-3; the match to TRBD1 covers 9 bases. The CDR3 is 15 amino acids. The J segment lost 5 bases and the V segment lost 3 bases, leaving 6 bases of the junction unmatched. CDR1 and CDR2 (germline): KGHSH, LQKENI. CDR3 nucleotides: TGTGCCAGCTCACCGGGGACAGGGCGCGGAGATACGCAGTATTTT. Amino acid sequence: CASSPGTGRGDTQYF.

The chain employs TRBV18 and TRBJ2-5; maybe TRBD1 (7 bases). Germline V gives CDR1 KGHSH, CDR2 LQKENI. The V end lost 3 bases, the J end lost 4 bases, and 21 bases lay between the germline ends. This CDR3 is 17 amino acids long. In DNA, the CDR3 is TGTGCCAGCTCACCGACGGGCGGTGCAGGGGGGCCAGAGACCCAGTACTTC. Translating gives CASSPTGGAGGPETQYF.

V is TRBV2 and J is TRBJ1-1, with a tentative D call TRBD1 (5 bases). In germline, CDR1 is SNHLY, CDR2 FYNNEI. The CDR3 sequence is 12 residues long. V was trimmed by 8 bases and J by 5 bases, leaving 12 bases between them. CDR3 DNA: TGTGCCAGCGCAGAAGGGGATACTGAAGCTTTCTTT. Amino acid sequence: CASAEGDTEAFF.

V is TRBV6-5 and J is TRBJ1-1; D is perhaps TRBD1 (5 bases). V lost 2 bases and J 1 base, leaving 8 bases between the germline ends. CDR3 size: 14 residues. Germline assignment: CDR1 MNHEY and CDR2 SVGAGI. The CDR3 sequence is CASSYPGGNTEAFF. The CDR3 nucleotides read TGTGCCAGCAGTTACCCTGGGGGGAACACTGAAGCTTTCTTT.

The rearrangement joins TRBV5-1 to TRBJ1-1; 8 positions agree with TRBD1. The germline V gene has CDR1 SGHRS and CDR2 YFSETQ. V was pared by 3 bases and J by 1 base, with 5 bases of the junction left unmatched. The CDR3 is made up of 15 amino acids. DNA of the CDR3: TGCGCCAGCAGCTCCTCCGGGACAGGGAACACTGAAGCTTTCTTT. This gives the protein CASSSSGTGNTEAFF.

The V and J genes are TRBV18 and TRBJ2-5; 8 bases line up with TRBD1. Trimming took 2 bases from V and 3 from J; bases not matched to a gene: 2. The CDR3 is 14 residues long. Germline CDR1 and CDR2: KGHSH and LQKENI. The CDR3 reads CASSPSGGEETQYF. The CDR3 bases are TGTGCCAGCTCACCATCAGGGGGCGAAGAGACCCAGTACTTC.

The chain recombines TRBV2 with TRBJ2-2; possibly TRBD1 for D (6 bases). The CDR3 runs to 16 residues. The V and J ends lost 5 bases and 3 bases respectively, with 16 bases between them. CDR1 is SNHLY and CDR2 is FYNNEI in the germline V gene. CDR3 in DNA: TGTGCCAGCAGTCCAAGGGCGACAGGCTACACCGGGGAGCTGTTTTTT. Protein: CASSPRATGYTGELFF.

V usage is TRBV2 and J usage is TRBJ2-2; a possible D gene is TRBD2 (5 bases). This CDR3 has 14 residues. The ends were cut back, 6 bases at V and 6 bases at J, with 14 bases in the middle. CDR1 is SNHLY and CDR2 is FYNNEI in the germline V gene. The CDR3 protein is CASRFAFGAGELFF. The CDR3 DNA follows: TGTGCCAGCAGATTCGCGTTCGGGGCCGGGGAGCTGTTTTTT. Supplemented by reference TRBV2 and TRBJ2-2, the full variable domain reads EPEVTQTPSHQVTQMGQEVILRCVPISNHLYFYWYRQILGQKVEFLVSFYNNEISEKSEIFDDQFSVERPDGSNFTLKIRSTKLEDSAMYFCASRFAFGAGELFFGEGSRLTVL.

This clone was seen only once. This chain uses TRBV11-1 with TRBJ1-1; D gene unclear. Trimming shortened V by 2 bases and J by 4 bases, and 8 bases separated the two germline ends. The CDR3 runs to 13 residues. Germline values: CDR1 SGHAT, CDR2 FQDESV (reference sequence). CDR3: CASSLPEGTEAFF. The CDR3 nucleotides read TGTGCCAGCAGCTTACCCGAGGGCACTGAAGCTTTCTTT.

The CDR3 protein is CATSDTGTGGDTEAFF. In nucleotides, the CDR3 is TGTGCCACCAGTGATACCGGGACAGGGGGGGACACTGAAGCTTTCTTT. The V gene is TRBV24-1, the J gene TRBJ1-1, with TRBD1 matching over 11 bases. Germline values: CDR1 KGHDR, CDR2 SFDVKD. Trimming removed 3 bases from V and 3 bases from J; junction bases left unmatched: 5. This CDR3 is 16 amino acids long.

V is TRBV7-9 and J is TRBJ2-2, with unresolved D. This CDR3 is 12 amino acids long. The germline V gene encodes CDR1 SEHNR and CDR2 FQNEAQ (reference sequence). V was clipped by 2 bases and J by 7 bases, with 5 bases between them. In nucleotides, the CDR3 is TGTGCCAGCAGCTTACTAGTCGGGGAGCTGTTTTTT. It codes for CASSLLVGELFF.

This sequence joins TRBV18 and TRBJ2-7; 10 nucleotides align to TRBD2. The CDR3 runs to 17 residues. Germline V lookup: CDR1 KGHSH, CDR2 LQKENI. With 3 bases clipped from V and 7 bases from J, the junction kept 15 bases outside the gene matches. This CDR3 is CASSPLGAGGRRREQYF. As DNA, the CDR3 is TGTGCCAGCTCACCCCTCGGAGCGGGGGGGCGTAGGAGAGAGCAGTACTTC.

J is TRBJ1-1 and V is TRBV6-5; TRBD1 matches 7 bases. This CDR3 contains 13 residues. The J segment lost 10 bases and the V segment lost 6 bases, leaving 11 bases of the junction unmatched. Per germline, CDR1 MNHEY and CDR2 SVGAGI. DNA of the CDR3: TGTGCCAGCAGGACAGGGTCAGGGTTTGGAGCTTTCTTT. This gives the protein CASRTGSGFGAFF.

The chain joins TRBV7-8 to TRBJ1-5; TRBD1 might be the D (5 bases). Trimming pared 8 bases from V and 5 bases from J, leaving 13 bases between. CDR3 length: 13 residues. CDR1 is SGHVS, CDR2 FQNEAQ, per germline. CDR3 loop: CASRRVIDQPQHF. For the CDR3, the DNA is TGTGCCAGCCGCAGGGTTATTGATCAGCCCCAGCATTTT.

This clone was picked up one time. J is TRBJ2-7 and V is TRBV9; 7 bases agree with TRBD2. This CDR3 has 15 residues. J lost 4 bases, V lost 8 bases, and 15 bases had no gene match. Germline loops: CDR1 SGDLS, CDR2 YYNGEE. In nucleotides, the CDR3 is TGTGCCAGTGCTTCTAGCGGCCTATTGGGGTACGAGCAGTACTTC. Amino acids: CASASSGLLGYEQYF.

The rearrangement joins TRBV6-5 to TRBJ2-2, with D tentatively TRBD2 (7 bases). The CDR3 length is 15 residues. Per germline, CDR1 MNHEY and CDR2 SVGAGI. The V gene lost 6 bases and the J gene lost 3 bases, with 14 bases spanning the gap. The CDR3 spells CASSLGGGDTGELFF. CDR3 in DNA: TGTGCCAGCAGCCTAGGAGGGGGGGACACCGGGGAGCTGTTTTTT.

This clone was detected only a few times. This chain links TRBV7-8 with TRBJ1-6; 9 bases agree with TRBD1. Germline V CDR1 and CDR2: SGHVS, FQNEAQ. This CDR3 region has 18 residues. J was trimmed by 2 bases and V by 5 bases; bases with no gene match: 10. The CDR3, as DNA: TGTGCCAGCAGCCCTACATGGGGACAGGGACCCTATAATTCACCCCTCCACTTT. This gives the protein CASSPTWGQGPYNSPLHF.

This clone was counted a single time. The chain uses TRBV11-2 and TRBJ1-6; a possible D gene is TRBD1 (5 bases). Germline V lookup: CDR1 SGHAT, CDR2 FQNNGV. CDR3 length: 14 amino acids. The V gene lost 1 base and the J gene lost 10 bases, with 11 bases spanning the gap. The CDR3 DNA reads TGTGCCAGCAGCTTAGCGGGGGACGGATCACCCCTCCACTTT. Its translation: CASSLAGDGSPLHF. The variable domain in full, with the rest retrieved from reference TRBV11-2 and TRBJ1-6, is EAGVAQSPRYKIIEKRQSVAFWCNPISGHATLYWYQQILGQGPKLLIQFQNNGVVDDSQLPKDRFSAERLKGVDSTLKIQPAKLEDSAVYLCASSLAGDGSPLHFGNGTRLTVT.

This chain joins TRBV19 and TRBJ1-5, with 7 nucleotides matching TRBD1. The CDR3 is 13 residues long. V lost 7 bases and J lost 3; bases outside the gene matches: 3. CDR1 is LNHDA and CDR2 is SQIVND in the germline V gene (reference sequence). The CDR3 reads CASTTGFNQPQHF. The CDR3 DNA is TGTGCCAGTACGACAGGGTTCAATCAGCCCCAGCATTTT.

This chain uses TRBV5-4 with TRBJ1-4; possible D gene TRBD1, 6 bases. The V end was cut by 4 bases, the J end by 8 bases, with 12 bases between. CDR3 length equals 13 residues. From germline, CDR1 is SGHNT and CDR2 YYREEE (reference sequence). The CDR3 spells CASSQGTEEKLFF. Written as DNA, the CDR3 is TGTGCCAGCAGCCAGGGGACTGAGGAAAAACTGTTTTTT.

This chain uses TRBV4-1 with TRBJ2-3, with TRBD2 identical over 13 bases. Per germline, CDR1 MGHRA and CDR2 YSYEKL. The CDR3 is 17 amino acids. V gave up 2 bases and J gave up 4 bases; unmatched junction bases: 6. The CDR3 is CASSQPLLAGGADTQYF. The CDR3, as DNA: TGCGCCAGCAGCCAACCATTACTAGCGGGGGGGGCAGATACGCAGTATTTT.

This clone appeared once. The rearrangement links TRBV7-8 to TRBJ2-3; D gene unclear. Germline CDR1 and CDR2: SGHVS and FQNEAQ. CDR3 length equals 14 residues. Trimming pared 2 bases from V and 6 bases from J, leaving 12 bases between. CDR3 amino acids: CASSLRQISDTQYF. CDR3 nucleotides: TGTGCCAGCAGCTTACGGCAGATCAGTGATACGCAGTATTTT.

This clone was detected once. The chain carries TRBV7-8 and TRBJ2-7; D gene ambiguous. The germline V gene encodes CDR1 SGHVS and CDR2 FQNEAQ. Trimming cost V 5 bases and J 2 bases, with 7 bases left between them. This CDR3 region has 12 residues. CDR3 coding DNA: TGTGCCAGCAGCCCAGACACCTACGAGCAGTACTTC. Protein sequence: CASSPDTYEQYF.

The rearrangement uses TRBV27 and TRBJ2-3; D perhaps matches TRBD2 (7 bases). This CDR3 spans 16 amino acids. The V and J ends lost 5 bases and 4 bases respectively, with 19 bases between them. From germline, CDR1 is MNHEY and CDR2 SMNVEV (reference sequence). The CDR3 DNA reads as TGTGCCAGCAGTCCCGTCAGGGCGGGGGCCGCAGATACGCAGTATTTT. This gives the protein CASSPVRAGAADTQYF.